This T cell receptor beta chain was identified during a study of T cells in Graves' hyperthyroidism and ophthalmopathy. Study results and limitations: The model predicted ophthalmopathy a median roughly 6.3 months before onset.

Germline CDR1 and CDR2: MDHEN and SYDVKM. The CDR3 covers 16 residues. The V end was cut by 4 bases, the J end by 6 bases, with 19 bases between. Stable hyperthyroidism: no ophthalmopathy progression over 18 months of follow-up. The PBMCs were taken from around 9 ml of fresh peripheral blood. Amplification of TCR beta CDR3 regions used RNA as the template. First-round RT-PCR of the TCR CDR3 relied on the HTBI primer set. TCRdb fed the multiplex PCR reads into MiXCR, producing one record per CDR3 protein. The table records some 440,000 distinct CDR3 sequences, 15% to 19% of them present only once. This clonotype showed up many times. Its antigen is unidentified.

The TCR originated in a young woman with Graves' hyperthyroidism. This rearrangement joins TRBV28 to TRBJ2-1, with D perhaps assigned TRBD1 or TRBD2 (6 bases each). The sample was blood. CDR3 amino acids: CASSSGRGLGGNEQFF. As DNA, the CDR3 is TGTGCCAGCAGTTCCGGACGGGGGCTTGGGGGCAATGAGCAGTTCTTC.